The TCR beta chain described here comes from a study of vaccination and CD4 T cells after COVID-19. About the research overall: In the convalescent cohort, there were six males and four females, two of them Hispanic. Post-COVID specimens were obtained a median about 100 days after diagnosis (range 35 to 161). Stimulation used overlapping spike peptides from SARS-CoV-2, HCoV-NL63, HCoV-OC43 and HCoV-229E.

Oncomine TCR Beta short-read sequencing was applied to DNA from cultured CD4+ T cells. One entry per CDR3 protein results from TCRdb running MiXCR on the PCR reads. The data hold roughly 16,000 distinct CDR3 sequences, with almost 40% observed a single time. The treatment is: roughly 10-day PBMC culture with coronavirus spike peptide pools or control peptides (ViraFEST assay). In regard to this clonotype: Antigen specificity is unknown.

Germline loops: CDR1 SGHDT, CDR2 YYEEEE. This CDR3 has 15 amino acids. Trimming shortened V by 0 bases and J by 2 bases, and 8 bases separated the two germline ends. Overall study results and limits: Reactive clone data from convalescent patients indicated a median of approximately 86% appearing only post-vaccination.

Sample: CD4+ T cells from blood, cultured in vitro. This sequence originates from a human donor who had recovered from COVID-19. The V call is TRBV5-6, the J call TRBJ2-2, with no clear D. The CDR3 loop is CASSLGSPNTGELFF. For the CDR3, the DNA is TGTGCCAGCAGCTTGGGCAGCCCAAACACCGGGGAGCTGTTTTTT.